The sample holds one count of the clone carrying this T cell receptor beta chain. Antigen unknown. J was trimmed by 7 bases and V by 4 bases; bases with no gene match: 5. The CDR3 loop spans 13 amino acids. Germline lookup yields CDR1 SGHRS and CDR2 YFSETQ. This entry belongs to a study of T cell responses to AZD1222 COVID-19 vaccine. Study information: Pooling covered second doses at about 4 or about 12 weeks. Whole-study results and caveats: The study identified only five to seven AZD1222 recipients as seropositive at baseline. Among spike-specific TCRs, nearly half reportedly target unmutated variant regions. The donors showed a predominance of white British ancestry and of females, with possible underestimation of clonal diversity.

Clones were sequenced by immunoSEQ multiplex PCR, and TCRdb holds only the in-frame ones, with some missing. The sample holds some 160,000 clones, 85% to 95% seen once. The source material was peripheral blood, sampled on day 0 of AZD1222 vaccination. This sequence joins TRBV5-1 and TRBJ1-2; TRBD1 matches 9 bases. The receptor comes from an adult in good health. CDR3 loop: CASSAGTGLGYTF. Here the CDR3 DNA reads TGCGCCAGCAGCGCGGGGACAGGGCTTGGCTACACCTTC.